One and the same sample provided the 29 T cell receptor beta chains below, sequenced in a study of T cells in Graves' hyperthyroidism and ophthalmopathy. TCR beta CDR3 region amplification was performed from RNA transcripts. TCR CDR3 underwent first-round RT-PCR with the HTBI primer set. In TCRdb, the multiplex PCR reads were re-called with MiXCR into one record per CDR3 protein. The sample lists almost 600,000 distinct CDR3 sequences; 14% were seen once. Specimen: blood. All receptors derive from a woman aged 25 to 39 with Graves' hyperthyroidism that later progressed to Graves' ophthalmopathy.

This clonotype was seen ten or more times. V and J are TRBV12-3 or TRBV12-4 and TRBJ2-1, with 7 positions matching TRBD2. This CDR3 is 15 amino acids long. The V segment lost 3 bases and the J segment 8 bases; nucleotides outside the gene matches: 10. This chain's CDR3 is CASSFNTGGIYEQFF. The CDR3 DNA reads as TGTGCCAGCAGTTTTAATACGGGAGGAATCTATGAGCAGTTCTTC.

With respect to this clonotype: Just one base apart from a much larger clone, this may be a read error. This chain links TRBV5-6 with TRBJ2-5; D is perhaps TRBD1 (5 bases). The CDR3 sequence is 13 residues long. CDR1 and CDR2 (germline): SGHDT, YYEEEE. This CDR3 is CASSLNQGKTPYF. CDR3 nucleotide sequence: TGTGCCAGCAGCTTGAATCAGGGAAAGACCCCGTACTTC.

This clonotype was seen at least ten times. The chain employs TRBV19 and TRBJ2-2, with a weak D call TRBD2 (6 bases). V lost 4 bases and J 0 bases, leaving 12 bases between the germline ends. This CDR3 contains 16 residues. The germline V gene encodes CDR1 LNHDA and CDR2 SQIVND (reference sequence). In DNA, the CDR3 is TGTGCCAGTAGTACTCAGACTAGTGCGAACACCGGGGAGCTGTTTTTT. As protein: CASSTQTSANTGELFF.

This chain joins TRBV20-1 and TRBJ2-7; 9 bases line up with TRBD2. The CDR3 is made up of 15 amino acids. From germline, CDR1 is DFQATT and CDR2 SNEGSKA (reference sequence). V was pared by 5 bases and J by 7 bases, with 15 bases of the junction left unmatched. Here the CDR3 reads CSAFPGTSPLQEQYF. CDR3 coding DNA: TGCAGTGCTTTTCCGGGGACTAGCCCTCTTCAGGAGCAGTACTTC.

V and J are TRBV28 and TRBJ1-4; 8 bases align to TRBD1. Germline lookup yields CDR1 MDHEN and CDR2 SYDVKM. There are 16 residues in the CDR3. Trimming cost V 3 bases and J 0 bases; bases outside gene matches: 3. The CDR3 DNA reads as TGTGCCAGCAGTTTGCCAGGGGGCGCAACTAATGAAAAACTGTTTTTT. Protein sequence: CASSLPGGATNEKLFF.

This clonotype came up many times. The V gene is TRBV10-3, the J gene TRBJ1-1, with D tentatively TRBD1 (6 bases). V lost 10 bases and J 1 base, leaving 10 bases between the germline ends. This CDR3 has 12 amino acids. Germline V CDR1 and CDR2: ENHRY, SYGVKD. The CDR3: CATRGGNTEAFF. The CDR3 DNA follows: TGTGCCACGCGAGGGGGGAACACTGAAGCTTTCTTT.

This clonotype came up many times. This chain links TRBV20-1 with TRBJ2-1; D not resolved. This CDR3 has 12 residues. Trimming took 3 bases from V and 8 from J, leaving 11 bases between them. Germline V gene lookup returns CDR1 DFQATT and CDR2 SNEGSKA (reference sequence). Here the CDR3 reads CSARPSFDEQFF. CDR3 sequence (DNA): TGCAGTGCTAGGCCCTCATTCGATGAGCAGTTCTTC.

This clonotype showed up many times. The genes are TRBV29-1 and TRBJ1-1; D gene unclear. CDR1 SQVTM and CDR2 ANQGSEA come from the germline V gene. Trimming left V 2 bases short and J 6 bases short, with 4 bases between. This CDR3 has 10 amino acids. CDR3 sequence (DNA): TGCAGCGTTGAATCCGCTGAAGCTTTCTTT. Translating it yields CSVESAEAFF.

This clonotype was seen many times. The J gene is TRBJ2-1, the V gene TRBV2; TRBD1 matches 7 bases. The V gene end was trimmed by 9 bases and the J gene end by 10 bases; junction bases not matched to a gene: 18. Germline V gene data show CDR1 as SNHLY and CDR2 as FYNNEI. This CDR3 has 15 residues. CDR3 in DNA: TGTGCCAGTTTGGATACCGCGACAGGGTTTGGAGAGCAGTTCTTC. It yields the protein CASLDTATGFGEQFF.

This clonotype has only a few counts. With a much larger clone just one base away, this may be a read error. J is TRBJ1-2 and V is TRBV12-3 or TRBV12-4, with D perhaps matching TRBD1 (5 bases). The CDR3 is made up of 13 amino acids. The germline V and J ends were trimmed by 7 bases and 3 bases, with 12 bases remaining between them. CDR3 region: CASTRGDDYGYTF. CDR3 sequence (DNA): TGTGCCAGCACCCGGGGGGATGACTATGGCTACACCTTC.

This clonotype was seen at least ten times. This chain links TRBV11-1 with TRBJ2-7, with D possibly being TRBD2 (5 bases). Germline loops: CDR1 SGHAT, CDR2 FQDESV (reference sequence). V lost 1 base and J 6 bases, leaving 7 bases between the germline ends. The CDR3 is 12 residues long. Here the CDR3 reads CASSLGRFEQYF. For the CDR3, the DNA is TGTGCCAGCAGCTTAGGGAGGTTCGAGCAGTACTTC.

This clonotype was seen many times. The J gene is TRBJ2-7, the V gene TRBV7-2; the match to TRBD1 covers 7 bases. Germline trimming cut 5 bases from V and 2 bases from J; bases unmatched to any gene: 6. Germline CDR1 is SGHTA and CDR2 is FQGNSA. The CDR3 covers 14 residues. DNA for the CDR3: TGTGCCAGCAGCCGCACAGGGGCTACCTACGAGCAGTACTTC. Translation gives CASSRTGATYEQYF.

This clonotype was detected ten times or more. This chain uses TRBV20-1 with TRBJ2-7, with 8 bases matching TRBD1. The J segment lost 5 bases and the V segment lost 3 bases, leaving 3 bases of the junction unmatched. This CDR3 has 12 amino acids. Germline V gives CDR1 DFQATT, CDR2 SNEGSKA (reference sequence). CDR3 in DNA: TGCAGTGCTAGCGGACAGGGCAACGAGCAGTACTTC. Translating gives CSASGQGNEQYF.

This clonotype showed up many times. V gene TRBV15 combines with J gene TRBJ2-6; D is unresolved. CDR3 size: 18 residues. V lost 0 bases, J lost 4 bases, and 16 bases lay in between. Germline loops: CDR1 LNHNV, CDR2 YYDKDF (reference sequence). The CDR3 loop is CATSRDRLLGSGANVLTF. As DNA, the CDR3 is TGTGCCACCAGCAGAGATCGATTGCTAGGGTCGGGGGCCAACGTCCTGACTTTC.

This clonotype was seen only a few times. The chain joins TRBV10-3 to TRBJ2-2; the match to TRBD1 covers 7 bases. CDR3 size: 16 residues. The V segment lost 4 bases and the J segment 0 bases; nucleotides outside the gene matches: 5. CDR1 ENHRY and CDR2 SYGVKD come from the germline V gene. In nucleotides, the CDR3 is TGTGCCATCAGTGCAGGACAGGACCCGAACACCGGGGAGCTGTTTTTT. Protein product: CAISAGQDPNTGELFF.

Concerning this clonotype: This may arise from a read error, as a much more abundant clone is one base away. This chain connects TRBV11-2 to TRBJ2-3, with D perhaps TRBD1 (5 bases). This CDR3 comprises 14 residues. The V gene's germline CDR1 is SGHAT and CDR2 FQNNGV. V was pared by 4 bases and J by 2 bases, with 10 bases between. CDR3 residues: CASSSDTLTDTQYF. The CDR3 DNA is TGTGCCAGCAGCTCGGACACCCTCACAGATACGCAGTATTTT.

This clonotype has ten or more counts. This chain connects TRBV27 to TRBJ2-3; 12 bases map to TRBD2. Germline V CDR1 and CDR2: MNHEY, SMNVEV (reference sequence). The CDR3 contains 18 residues. V was pared by 5 bases and J by 5 bases, with 14 bases of the junction left unmatched. CDR3 nucleotide sequence: TGTGCCAGCAGTCCCCGTCTTCGGGCTAGCGGGAGGGTAGATACGCAGTATTTT. Encoded protein: CASSPRLRASGRVDTQYF.

This clonotype occurred many times. J is TRBJ2-1 and V is TRBV20-1; the D is unclear. There are 11 residues in the CDR3. Germline loops: CDR1 DFQATT, CDR2 SNEGSKA (reference sequence). Trimming took 0 bases from V and 7 from J, leaving 4 bases between them. CDR3 residues: CSARDPNEQFF. CDR3 coding DNA: TGCAGTGCTAGAGATCCAAATGAGCAGTTCTTC.

This clonotype was detected a few times. This chain joins TRBV11-3 and TRBJ2-2, with D tentatively TRBD2 (5 bases). The V end was cut by 6 bases, the J end by 1 base, with 9 bases between. This CDR3 is built from 14 residues. Germline CDR1 SGHNT, CDR2 YENEEA. The CDR3 nucleotides read TGTGCCAGCAGACCCGAGGGGAACACCGGGGAGCTGTTTTTT. Its protein product is CASRPEGNTGELFF.

This chain links TRBV2 with TRBJ1-1; TRBD1 matches 10 bases. Losses at the gene ends were 3 bases for V and 4 bases for J; bases not matched to a gene: 17. Germline V gives CDR1 SNHLY, CDR2 FYNNEI. This CDR3 has 19 amino acids. The CDR3 loop reads CASSDFFRDRGDSSTEAFF. CDR3 nucleotide sequence: TGTGCCAGCAGTGACTTTTTCCGGGACAGGGGCGATTCGAGCACTGAAGCTTTCTTT.

This clonotype was seen repeatedly, ten times or more. This chain connects TRBV28 to TRBJ1-2; tentatively, D is TRBD1 (6 bases). V lost 5 bases, J lost 6 bases, and 16 bases lay in between. Per germline, CDR1 MDHEN and CDR2 SYDVKM. CDR3 length equals 14 residues. The CDR3 is CASSPSTHRDGYTF. The CDR3 DNA reads TGTGCCAGCAGTCCGTCAACCCACAGGGATGGCTACACCTTC.

This clonotype was counted many times. This rearrangement joins TRBV24-1 to TRBJ2-5; D possibly corresponds to TRBD1 (5 bases). The CDR3 runs 18 residues. V was pared by 0 bases and J by 1 base, with 17 bases between. Germline V gene lookup returns CDR1 KGHDR and CDR2 SFDVKD. The CDR3 nucleotides read TGTGCCACCAGTGATTTGGGGGCAGGGCAAGGACCCCAAGAGACCCAGTACTTC. Amino acid sequence: CATSDLGAGQGPQETQYF.

In this sample, this clonotype turned up many times. The J gene is TRBJ1-2, the V gene TRBV2; D gene unclear. The CDR3 is made up of 13 amino acids. Between the trimmed V and J ends, which lost 10 bases and 4 bases, there was a span of 16 bases. The germline V gene has CDR1 SNHLY and CDR2 FYNNEI. This chain's CDR3 is CATTRESRYGYTF. CDR3 sequence (DNA): TGTGCCACTACTCGGGAGTCCCGCTATGGCTACACCTTC.

V is TRBV28 and J is TRBJ1-6; TRBD1 might be the D (5 bases). CDR1 and CDR2 from the germline V gene are MDHEN and SYDVKM. V was shortened by 7 bases and J by 0 bases, with 13 bases between the two germline ends. CDR3 size: 16 residues. DNA for the CDR3: TGTGCCAGCAATGACAGAGAGAGCTCCTATAATTCACCCCTCCACTTT. Translating gives CASNDRESSYNSPLHF.

This clonotype was picked up a small number of times. The chain links TRBV5-1 to TRBJ1-1; 7 bases map to TRBD1. V shed 3 bases and J 11 bases; nucleotides not matched to a gene: 7. The CDR3 is 12 residues long. Germline loops: CDR1 SGHRS, CDR2 YFSETQ. The CDR3 region has the DNA TGCGCCAGCAGCTCGACAGGGCCAGGTGCTTTCTTT. It is translated as CASSSTGPGAFF.

At least ten counts were recorded for this clonotype. This rearrangement joins TRBV4-1 to TRBJ1-4; D is unresolved. Trimming took 4 bases from V and 8 from J, leaving 14 bases between them. Germline loops: CDR1 MGHRA, CDR2 YSYEKL. The CDR3 totals 14 residues. The DNA for the CDR3 is TGCGCCAGCAGCCTCGACTCGCCCATGGAAAAACTGTTTTTT. It encodes CASSLDSPMEKLFF.

This clonotype was counted at least ten times. The chain uses TRBV6-6 and TRBJ2-4; maybe TRBD2 (5 bases). Trimming removed 0 bases at V and 9 bases at J, with 15 bases between. The CDR3 spans 15 residues. Germline V gene lookup returns CDR1 MNHNY and CDR2 SVGAGI (reference sequence). As DNA, the CDR3 is TGTGCCAGCAGTTACTCGAGGGCTACACCCGGCATTCAGTACTTC. Its protein is CASSYSRATPGIQYF.

The genes are TRBV7-6 and TRBJ1-1; D is uncertain. Trimming cost V 0 bases and J 0 bases, with 11 bases left between them. There are 16 residues in the CDR3. Germline loops: CDR1 SGHVS, CDR2 FNYEAQ. In DNA, the CDR3 is TGTGCCAGCAGCTTAGCGCCTCAGGAGTTGAACACTGAAGCTTTCTTT. Its protein is CASSLAPQELNTEAFF. The variable domain in full, with the rest retrieved from reference TRBV7-6 and TRBJ1-1, is GAGVSQSPRYKVTKRGQDVALRCDPISGHVSLYWYRQALGQGPEFLTYFNYEAQQDKSGLPNDRFSAERPEGSISTLTIQRTEQRDSAMYRCASSLAPQELNTEAFFGQGTRLTVV.

This clonotype was seen at least ten times. The V gene is TRBV6-5, the J gene TRBJ2-3; TRBD2 aligns across 12 bases. The CDR3 has 16 residues. The germline V gene encodes CDR1 MNHEY and CDR2 SVGAGI. V was clipped by 2 bases and J by 3 bases; unmatched bases: 3. The CDR3 nucleotides read TGTGCCAGCAGTTACCCTGGGACTAGCGGGACAGATACGCAGTATTTT. This encodes CASSYPGTSGTDTQYF.